Only one count was recorded for the clone carrying this T cell receptor (beta chain). Its antigen remains unknown. TCRdb passed the reads through MiXCR, listing each CDR3 protein once. In the table there are some 940,000 distinct CDR3 sequences, roughly 30% of which are singletons. This record comes from a study of T cell repertoires in cytomegalovirus infection. As for the study in general: Selection of CMV epitopes for the study included recently identified HLA-C-restricted and well-studied HLA-B-restricted ones. Both CMV infection and a matching HLA type were indicated by public TCR beta signatures.

Findings and caveats of the study: Carriers of CMV and the relevant HLA type were discriminated by public TCR beta frequency.

Trimming removed 1 base at V and 2 bases at J, with 6 bases between. Per the germline V gene, CDR1 is KGHDR and CDR2 is SFDVKD. The CDR3 length is 14 residues. The sequence derives from a human donor in good health (CMV status not recorded). Some clones in this sample may be carry-over from other donors' samples. Specimen: cultured CD8+ T cells from PBMCs, collected from culture after CMV antigen stimulation. The chain is built from TRBV24-1 and TRBJ2-3, with D unresolved. The CDR3 loop reads CATSDLSFTDTQYF. The CDR3 DNA reads as TGTGCCACCAGTGATTTAAGTTTCACAGATACGCAGTATTTT.